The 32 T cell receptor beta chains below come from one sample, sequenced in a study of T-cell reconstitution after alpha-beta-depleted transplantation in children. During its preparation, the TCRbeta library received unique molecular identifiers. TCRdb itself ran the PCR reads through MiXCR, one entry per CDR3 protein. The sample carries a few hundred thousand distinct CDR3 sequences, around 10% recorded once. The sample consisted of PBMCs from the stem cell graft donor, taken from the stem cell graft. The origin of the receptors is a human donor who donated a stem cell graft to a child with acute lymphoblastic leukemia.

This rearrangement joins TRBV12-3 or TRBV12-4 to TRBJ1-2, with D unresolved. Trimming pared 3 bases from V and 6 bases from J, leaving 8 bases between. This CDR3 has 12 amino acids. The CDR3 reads CASSFDGNGYTF. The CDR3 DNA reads TGTGCCAGCAGTTTTGACGGAAATGGCTACACCTTC.

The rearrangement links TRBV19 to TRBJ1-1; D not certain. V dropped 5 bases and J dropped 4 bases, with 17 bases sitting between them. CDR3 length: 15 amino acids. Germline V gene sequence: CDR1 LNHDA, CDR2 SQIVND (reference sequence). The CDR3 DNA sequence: TGTGCCAGTAGTCCAGACTCCTCAGCGGGCACTGAAGCTTTCTTT. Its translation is CASSPDSSAGTEAFF.

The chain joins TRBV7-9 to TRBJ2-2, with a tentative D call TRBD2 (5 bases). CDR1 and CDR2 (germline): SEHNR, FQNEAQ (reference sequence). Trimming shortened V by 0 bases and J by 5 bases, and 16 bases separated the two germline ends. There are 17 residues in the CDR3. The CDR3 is CASSLAPAEIKTGELFF. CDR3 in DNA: TGTGCCAGCAGCTTAGCCCCAGCGGAGATTAAAACCGGGGAGCTGTTTTTT.

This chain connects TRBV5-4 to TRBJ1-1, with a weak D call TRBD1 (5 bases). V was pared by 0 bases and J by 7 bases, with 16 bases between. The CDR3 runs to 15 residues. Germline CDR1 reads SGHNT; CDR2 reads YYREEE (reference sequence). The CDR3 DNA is TGTGCCAGCAGCTTGGGGGGGTTGAAGAGTCATGAAGCTTTCTTT. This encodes CASSLGGLKSHEAFF.

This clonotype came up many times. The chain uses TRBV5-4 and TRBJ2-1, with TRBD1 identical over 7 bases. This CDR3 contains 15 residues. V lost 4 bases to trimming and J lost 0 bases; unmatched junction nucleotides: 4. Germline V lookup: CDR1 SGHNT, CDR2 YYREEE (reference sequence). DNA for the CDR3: TGTGCCAGCAGCAGCACAGGGGTCTCCTACAATGAGCAGTTCTTC. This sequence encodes CASSSTGVSYNEQFF.

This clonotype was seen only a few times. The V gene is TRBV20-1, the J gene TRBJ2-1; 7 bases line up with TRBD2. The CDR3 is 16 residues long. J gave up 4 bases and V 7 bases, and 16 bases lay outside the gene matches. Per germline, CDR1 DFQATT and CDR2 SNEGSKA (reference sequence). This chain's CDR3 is CSVPMSGTNLYNEQFF. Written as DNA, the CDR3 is TGCAGTGTCCCGATGTCTGGGACTAACCTGTACAATGAGCAGTTCTTC.

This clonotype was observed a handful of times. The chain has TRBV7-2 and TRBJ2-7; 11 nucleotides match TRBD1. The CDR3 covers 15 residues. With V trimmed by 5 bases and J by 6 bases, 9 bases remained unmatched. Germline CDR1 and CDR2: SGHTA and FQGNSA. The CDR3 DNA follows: TGTGCCAGCAGCGACCGGGACAGGGGGTCGCGCGAGCAGTACTTC. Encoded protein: CASSDRDRGSREQYF.

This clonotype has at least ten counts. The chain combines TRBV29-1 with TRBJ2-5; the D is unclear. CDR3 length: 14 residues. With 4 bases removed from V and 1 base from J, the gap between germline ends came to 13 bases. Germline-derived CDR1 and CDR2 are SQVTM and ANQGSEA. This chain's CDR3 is CSVVLGRLQETQYF. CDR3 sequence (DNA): TGCAGCGTTGTCCTAGGACGGCTCCAAGAGACCCAGTACTTC. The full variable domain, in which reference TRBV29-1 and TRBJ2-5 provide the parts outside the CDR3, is SAVISQKPSRDICQRGTSLTIQCQVDSQVTMMFWYRQQPGQSLTLIATANQGSEATYESGFVIDKFPISRPNLTFSTLTVSNMSPEDSSIYLCSVVLGRLQETQYFGPGTRLLVL.

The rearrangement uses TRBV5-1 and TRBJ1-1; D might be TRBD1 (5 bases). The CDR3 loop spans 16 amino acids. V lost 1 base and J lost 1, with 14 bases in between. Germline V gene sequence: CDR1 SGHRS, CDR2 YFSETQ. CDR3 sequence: CASSLWPGGENTEAFF. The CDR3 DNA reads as TGCGCCAGCAGCTTGTGGCCAGGAGGGGAGAACACTGAAGCTTTCTTT.

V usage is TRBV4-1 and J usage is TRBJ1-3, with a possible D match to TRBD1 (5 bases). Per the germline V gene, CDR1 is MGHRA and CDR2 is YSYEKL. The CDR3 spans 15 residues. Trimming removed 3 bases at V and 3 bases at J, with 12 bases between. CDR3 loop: CASSHGGGGGNTIYF. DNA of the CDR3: TGCGCCAGCAGCCATGGGGGAGGCGGTGGAAACACCATATATTTT.

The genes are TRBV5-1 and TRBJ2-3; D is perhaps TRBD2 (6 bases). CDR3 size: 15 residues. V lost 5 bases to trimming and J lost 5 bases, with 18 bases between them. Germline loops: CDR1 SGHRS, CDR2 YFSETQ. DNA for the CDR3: TGCGCCAGCAGGGCCTTTGACGGGAGTAGAGATACGCAGTATTTT. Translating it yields CASRAFDGSRDTQYF.

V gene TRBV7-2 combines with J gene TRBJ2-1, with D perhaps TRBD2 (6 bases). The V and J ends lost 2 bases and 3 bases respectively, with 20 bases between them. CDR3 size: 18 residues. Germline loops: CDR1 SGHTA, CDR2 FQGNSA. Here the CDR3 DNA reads TGTGCCAGCAGCTTATCGTTCTTGTGGGTAGCGGACTACAATGAGCAGTTCTTC. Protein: CASSLSFLWVADYNEQFF.

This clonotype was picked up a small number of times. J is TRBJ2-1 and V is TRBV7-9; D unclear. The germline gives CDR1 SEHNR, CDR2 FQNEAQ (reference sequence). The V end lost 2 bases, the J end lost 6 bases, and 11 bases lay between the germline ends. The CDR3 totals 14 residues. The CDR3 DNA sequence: TGTGCCAGCAGCTTATCGGTGAAGGGCAATGAGCAGTTCTTC. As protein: CASSLSVKGNEQFF. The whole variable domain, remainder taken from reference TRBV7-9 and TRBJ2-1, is DTGVSQNPRHKITKRGQNVTFRCDPISEHNRLYWYRQTLGQGPEFLTYFQNEAQLEKSRLLSDRFSAERPKGSFSTLEIQRTEQGDSAMYLCASSLSVKGNEQFFGPGTRLTVL.

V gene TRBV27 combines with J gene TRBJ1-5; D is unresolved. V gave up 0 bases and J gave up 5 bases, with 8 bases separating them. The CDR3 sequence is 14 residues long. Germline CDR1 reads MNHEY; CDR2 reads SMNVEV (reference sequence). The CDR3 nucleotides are TGTGCCAGCAGTTTATCAGGTCAATATCAGCCCCAGCATTTT. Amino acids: CASSLSGQYQPQHF.

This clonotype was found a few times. The CDR3 region is CASSTGQAASFYEQYF. In DNA form, the CDR3 reads TGTGCCAGCAGTACCGGACAGGCGGCGAGTTTCTACGAGCAGTACTTC. V and J are TRBV28 and TRBJ2-7; 7 bases align to TRBD1. The ends lost 5 bases at V and 3 bases at J; junction bases unmatched: 13. Germline assignment: CDR1 MDHEN and CDR2 SYDVKM. This CDR3 is 16 amino acids long. The full variable domain, completed using reference TRBV28 and TRBJ2-7, is DVKVTQSSRYLVKRTGEKVFLECVQDMDHENMFWYRQDPGLGLRLIYFSYDVKMKEKGDIPEGYSVSREKKERFSLILESASTNQTSMYLCASSTGQAASFYEQYFGPGTRLTVT.

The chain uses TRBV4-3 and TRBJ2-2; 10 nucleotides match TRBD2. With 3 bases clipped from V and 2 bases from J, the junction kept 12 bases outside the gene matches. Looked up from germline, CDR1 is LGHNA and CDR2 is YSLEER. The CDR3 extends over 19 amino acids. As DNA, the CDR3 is TGCGCCAGCAGCCAGGACCCCCTAGCGGGAGCGCTAAACACCGGGGAGCTGTTTTTT. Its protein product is CASSQDPLAGALNTGELFF.

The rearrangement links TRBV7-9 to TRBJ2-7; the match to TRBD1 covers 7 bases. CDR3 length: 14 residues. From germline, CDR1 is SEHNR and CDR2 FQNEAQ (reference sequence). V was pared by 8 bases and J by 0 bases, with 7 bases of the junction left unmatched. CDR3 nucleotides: TGTGCCAGCGGGGCGGCAGGGGGCTCCTACGAGCAGTACTTC. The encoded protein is CASGAAGGSYEQYF.

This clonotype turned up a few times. Here the CDR3 reads CSVVPRGTGTYEQYF. The CDR3 bases are TGCAGCGTTGTTCCTCGCGGGACAGGAACCTACGAGCAGTACTTC. This sequence joins TRBV29-1 and TRBJ2-7; 8 bases are a match to TRBD1. CDR3 length equals 15 residues. J gave up 2 bases and V 4 bases, and 10 bases lay outside the gene matches. Germline lookup yields CDR1 SQVTM and CDR2 ANQGSEA.

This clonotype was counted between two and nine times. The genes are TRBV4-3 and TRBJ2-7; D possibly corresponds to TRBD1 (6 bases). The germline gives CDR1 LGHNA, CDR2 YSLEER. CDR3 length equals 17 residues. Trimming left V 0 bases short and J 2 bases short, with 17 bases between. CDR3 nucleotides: TGCGCCAGCAGCCAAGACTGGCGACAGGAATATACCTACGAGCAGTACTTC. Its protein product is CASSQDWRQEYTYEQYF.

The CDR3 loop reads CASRGGQFNEQYF. CDR3 DNA: TGTGCCAGCAGAGGGGGACAGTTTAACGAGCAGTACTTC. The chain is built from TRBV27 and TRBJ2-7, with 7 positions matching TRBD1. Germline values: CDR1 MNHEY, CDR2 SMNVEV (reference sequence). The CDR3 consists of 13 residues. The ends lost 6 bases at V and 5 bases at J; junction bases unmatched: 7.

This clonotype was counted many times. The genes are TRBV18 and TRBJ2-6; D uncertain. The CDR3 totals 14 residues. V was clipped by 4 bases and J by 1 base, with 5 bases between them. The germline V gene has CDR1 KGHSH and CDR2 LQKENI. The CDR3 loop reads CASSRDSGANVLTF. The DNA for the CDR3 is TGTGCCAGCTCACGGGATTCTGGGGCCAACGTCCTGACTTTC. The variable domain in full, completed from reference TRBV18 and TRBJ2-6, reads NAGVMQNPRHLVRRRGQEARLRCSPMKGHSHVYWYRQLPEEGLKFMVYLQKENIIDESGMPKERFSAEFPKEGPSILRIQQVVRGDSAAYFCASSRDSGANVLTFGAGSRLTVL.

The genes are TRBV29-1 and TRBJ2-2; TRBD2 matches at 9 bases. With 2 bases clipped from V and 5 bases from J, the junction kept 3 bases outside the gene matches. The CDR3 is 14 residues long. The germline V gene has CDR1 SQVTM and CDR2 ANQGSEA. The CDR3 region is CSVELAGLTGELFF. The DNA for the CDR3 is TGCAGCGTTGAACTAGCGGGATTAACCGGGGAGCTGTTTTTT.

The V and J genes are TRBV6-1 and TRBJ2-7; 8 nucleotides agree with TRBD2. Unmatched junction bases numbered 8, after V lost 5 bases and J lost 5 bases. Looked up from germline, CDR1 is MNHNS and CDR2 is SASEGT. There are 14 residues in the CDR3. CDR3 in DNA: TGTGCCAGCAGTCGAAGCGGGAGTTGGGACGAGCAGTACTTC. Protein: CASSRSGSWDEQYF.

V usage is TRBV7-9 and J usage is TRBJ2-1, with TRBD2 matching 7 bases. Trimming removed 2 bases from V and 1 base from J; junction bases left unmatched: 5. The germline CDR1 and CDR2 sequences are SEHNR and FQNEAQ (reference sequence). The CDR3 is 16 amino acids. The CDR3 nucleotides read TGTGCCAGCAGCTTATCCGGCGGGGGTTCCTACAATGAGCAGTTCTTC. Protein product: CASSLSGGGSYNEQFF.

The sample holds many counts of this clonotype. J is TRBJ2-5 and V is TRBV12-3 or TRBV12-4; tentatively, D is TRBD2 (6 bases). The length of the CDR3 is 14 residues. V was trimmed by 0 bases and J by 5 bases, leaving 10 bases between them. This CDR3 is CASSLAGSVETQYF. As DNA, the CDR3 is TGTGCCAGCAGTTTAGCCGGGAGCGTCGAGACCCAGTACTTC.

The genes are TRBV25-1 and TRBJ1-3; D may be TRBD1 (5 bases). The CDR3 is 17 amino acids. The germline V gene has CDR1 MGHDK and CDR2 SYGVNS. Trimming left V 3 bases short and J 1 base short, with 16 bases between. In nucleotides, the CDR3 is TGTGCCAGCAGTGAGGAGGTCTGGGACGGATCTGGAAACACCATATATTTT. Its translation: CASSEEVWDGSGNTIYF.

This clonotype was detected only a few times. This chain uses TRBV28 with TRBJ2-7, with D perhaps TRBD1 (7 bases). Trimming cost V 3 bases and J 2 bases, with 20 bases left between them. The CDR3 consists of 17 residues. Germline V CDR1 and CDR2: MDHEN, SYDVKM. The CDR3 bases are TGTGCCAGCAGTTTCTTGGGCCAGGGGGGTCGTCCCTACGAGCAGTACTTC. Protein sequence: CASSFLGQGGRPYEQYF.

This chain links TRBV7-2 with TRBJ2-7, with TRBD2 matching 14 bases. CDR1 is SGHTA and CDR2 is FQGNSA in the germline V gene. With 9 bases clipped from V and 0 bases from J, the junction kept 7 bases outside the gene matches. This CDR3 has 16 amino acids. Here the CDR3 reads CASGTSGSRSSYEQYF. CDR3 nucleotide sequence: TGTGCCAGTGGGACTAGCGGGAGCCGGAGCTCCTACGAGCAGTACTTC.

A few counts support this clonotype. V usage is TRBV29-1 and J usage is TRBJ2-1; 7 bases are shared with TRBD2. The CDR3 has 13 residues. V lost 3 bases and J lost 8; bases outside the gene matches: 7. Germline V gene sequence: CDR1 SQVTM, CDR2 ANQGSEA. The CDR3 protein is CSVDLQRDDEQFF. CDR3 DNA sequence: TGCAGCGTTGATCTTCAGCGGGACGATGAGCAGTTCTTC.

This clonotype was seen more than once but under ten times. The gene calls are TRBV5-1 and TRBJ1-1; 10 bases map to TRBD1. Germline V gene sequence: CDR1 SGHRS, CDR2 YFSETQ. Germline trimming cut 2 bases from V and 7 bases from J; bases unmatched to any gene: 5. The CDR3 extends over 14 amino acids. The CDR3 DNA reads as TGCGCCAGCAGCTTTTCCGGGACAGGGGATGAAGCTTTCTTT. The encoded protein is CASSFSGTGDEAFF.

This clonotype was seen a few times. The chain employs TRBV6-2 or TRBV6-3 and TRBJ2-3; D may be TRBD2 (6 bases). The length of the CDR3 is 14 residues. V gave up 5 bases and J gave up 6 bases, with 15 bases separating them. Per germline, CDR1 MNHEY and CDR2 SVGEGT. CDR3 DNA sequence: TGTGCCAGCAGTGCCTCCCGGGGAGGTGATACGCAGTATTTT. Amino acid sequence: CASSASRGGDTQYF.

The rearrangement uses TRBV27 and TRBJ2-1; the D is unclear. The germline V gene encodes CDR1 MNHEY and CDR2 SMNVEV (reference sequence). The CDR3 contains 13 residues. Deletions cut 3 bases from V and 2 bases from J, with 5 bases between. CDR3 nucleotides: TGTGCCAGCAGTTTTTGGCCCTACAATGAGCAGTTCTTC. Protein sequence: CASSFWPYNEQFF.